This TCR beta chain originates from a study of T cell repertoires in cytomegalovirus infection. TCRdb re-derived calls from the reads in MiXCR, one entry per CDR3 protein. The sample lists fewer than 250,000 distinct CDR3 sequences; 22% were seen once. The clonotype comes from a human donor in good health (CMV status not recorded). Some clones in this sample may be carry-over from other donors' samples. The sample comprised CD8+ T cells from PBMCs.

The CDR3 protein is CASRSPGAEQYF. CDR3 in DNA: TGTGCCAGCAGAAGTCCAGGGGCCGAGCAGTACTTC. V and J are TRBV12-3 or TRBV12-4 and TRBJ2-7, with D tentatively TRBD1 (6 bases). The CDR3 is 12 residues long. V lost 6 bases and J 6 bases, leaving 12 bases between the germline ends.